Following are 17 T cell receptor beta chains from one sample sequenced in a study of blood T cell repertoires in COVID-19 (dated by TCRdb to about 2020). Library preparation used the immunoSEQ multiplex PCR assay. The immuneACCESS repertoire file appears here via TCRdb, limited to in-frame rearrangements. These files lack a portion of the clones; in checked studies, under half of the deficit traces to unresolved V genes, and the cause of the others is not known. For this sample the table gives around 46,000 clones, of which about 76% were detected only once. The top ten hold around 19% of the sample. The sequenced material came from peripheral blood. The receptors stem from a human donor with active or convalescent COVID-19. The donor label of this sample is uncertain.

J is TRBJ1-1 and V is TRBV5-4, with TRBD1 matching over 9 bases. This CDR3 spans 14 amino acids. In germline, CDR1 is SGHNT, CDR2 YYREEE (reference sequence). The ends lost 3 bases at V and 4 bases at J; junction bases unmatched: 4. The CDR3 nucleotides read TGTGCCAGCAGCTCGGGACAGGGAAGCACTGAAGCTTTCTTT. As protein: CASSSGQGSTEAFF. Full variable domain (rest looked up from reference TRBV5-4 and TRBJ1-1): ETGVTQSPTHLIKTRGQQVTLRCSSQSGHNTVSWYQQALGQGPQFIFQYYREEENGRGNFPPRFSGLQFPNYSSELNVNALELDDSALYLCASSSGQGSTEAFFGQGTRLTVV.

This clone was counted only a few times. The chain joins TRBV11-3 to TRBJ2-5, with 9 bases identical to TRBD2. V lost 1 base and J lost 2; bases outside the gene matches: 14. Germline V CDR1 and CDR2: SGHNT, YENEEA. The CDR3 length is 19 residues. As DNA, the CDR3 is TGTGCCAGCAGCTTAGTAGGAATCTGGGGACTAGCCGATCAAGAGACCCAGTACTTC. Protein product: CASSLVGIWGLADQETQYF.

The chain recombines TRBV3-1 (or the pseudogene TRBV3-2) with TRBJ2-4, with TRBD1 matching over 10 bases. This CDR3 comprises 14 residues. Germline lookup yields CDR1 LGHDT and CDR2 YNNKEL (reference sequence). Trimming at V came to 5 bases and at J to 7 bases, leaving 5 bases not matched to a gene. The CDR3 sequence: CASSDEDRGNIQYF. CDR3 DNA: TGTGCCAGCAGCGACGAGGACAGGGGGAACATTCAGTACTTC.

This chain's CDR3 is CASSIAVGQGRGNTIYF. The CDR3 DNA is TGTGCCAGTAGTATTGCAGTAGGACAGGGCCGCGGAAACACCATATATTTT. This chain links TRBV19 with TRBJ1-3; 8 positions agree with TRBD1. The CDR3 is made up of 17 amino acids. The V and J ends lost 3 bases and 4 bases, in that order; junction bases with no gene match: 11. The V gene's germline CDR1 is LNHDA and CDR2 SQIVND (reference sequence). Full variable domain (outside the CDR3, taken from reference TRBV19 and TRBJ1-3): DGGITQSPKYLFRKEGQNVTLSCEQNLNHDAMYWYRQDPGQGLRLIYYSQIVNDFQKGDIAEGYSVSREKKESFPLTVTSAQKNPTAFYLCASSIAVGQGRGNTIYFGEGSWLTVV.

This clone has a handful of counts. CDR3 residues: CASSPEGYEQYF. DNA for the CDR3: TGTGCCAGCTCACCCGAGGGTTACGAGCAGTACTTC. V gene TRBV18 combines with J gene TRBJ2-7; perhaps TRBD2 as D (5 bases). CDR3 size: 12 residues. Per germline, CDR1 KGHSH and CDR2 LQKENI. Trimming stripped 3 bases from V and 4 bases from J, with 7 bases between. Looking up the rest from reference TRBV18 and TRBJ2-7 gives the full variable domain: NAGVMQNPRHLVRRRGQEARLRCSPMKGHSHVYWYRQLPEEGLKFMVYLQKENIIDESGMPKERFSAEFPKEGPSILRIQQVVRGDSAAYFCASSPEGYEQYFGPGTRLTVT.

This sequence joins TRBV24-1 and TRBJ1-1; D is unclear. Trimming shortened V by 5 bases and J by 4 bases, and 7 bases separated the two germline ends. This CDR3 spans 12 amino acids. Germline loops: CDR1 KGHDR, CDR2 SFDVKD. In DNA form, the CDR3 reads TGTGCCACCAGTGCGGGTAGCACTGAAGCTTTCTTT. This sequence encodes CATSAGSTEAFF.

The rearrangement joins TRBV7-3 to TRBJ1-1; TRBD1 matches at 12 bases. This CDR3 spans 17 amino acids. V gave up 5 bases and J gave up 1 base; unmatched junction bases: 8. The V gene's germline CDR1 is SGHTA and CDR2 FQGTGA. Here the CDR3 reads CASSPGTGGGENTEAFF. CDR3 sequence (DNA): TGTGCCAGCAGCCCCGGGACAGGGGGCGGAGAGAACACTGAAGCTTTCTTT.

The J gene is TRBJ1-6, the V gene TRBV7-2, with D perhaps matching TRBD1 (6 bases). V lost 5 bases, J lost 7 bases, and 15 bases lay in between. The CDR3 has 15 residues. The germline V gene has CDR1 SGHTA and CDR2 FQGNSA. In DNA form, the CDR3 reads TGTGCCAGCAGCCCAGGGGCAGGGGCAAATTCACCCCTCCACTTT. This gives the protein CASSPGAGANSPLHF.

The gene calls are TRBV6-1 and TRBJ2-5, with a possible D match to TRBD1 (5 bases). The CDR3 is 13 amino acids. V was pared by 2 bases and J by 4 bases, with 8 bases between. The V gene's germline CDR1 is MNHNS and CDR2 SASEGT. The CDR3 loop is CASSEIRGETQYF. The CDR3 bases are TGTGCCAGCAGTGAAATAAGGGGAGAGACCCAGTACTTC.

The gene calls are TRBV12-3 or TRBV12-4 and TRBJ2-7; D perhaps matches TRBD2 (5 bases). Trimming pared 5 bases from V and 1 base from J, leaving 9 bases between. The CDR3 covers 13 residues. The CDR3 DNA reads TGTGCCAGCAGTCTGAGGGAGTCCTACGAGCAGTACTTC. Translating gives CASSLRESYEQYF.

The rearrangement joins TRBV5-5 to TRBJ1-4; possible D gene TRBD1, 5 bases. The V and J ends lost 7 bases and 0 bases respectively, with 13 bases between them. There are 15 residues in the CDR3. Per germline, CDR1 SGHKS and CDR2 YYEKEE (reference sequence). The CDR3 spells CASAWGGATNEKLFF. The CDR3 bases are TGTGCCAGCGCCTGGGGAGGGGCAACTAATGAAAAACTGTTTTTT.

This clone was recorded once. The chain has TRBV29-1 and TRBJ1-4; D not resolved. Germline assignment: CDR1 SQVTM and CDR2 ANQGSEA. V dropped 7 bases and J dropped 6 bases, with 6 bases sitting between them. CDR3 length: 10 amino acids. Here the CDR3 DNA reads TGCAGCGCCGGTGATGAAAAACTGTTTTTT. Its protein is CSAGDEKLFF. Full variable domain (rest looked up from reference TRBV29-1 and TRBJ1-4): SAVISQKPSRDICQRGTSLTIQCQVDSQVTMMFWYRQQPGQSLTLIATANQGSEATYESGFVIDKFPISRPNLTFSTLTVSNMSPEDSSIYLCSAGDEKLFFGSGTQLSVL.

The chain links TRBV6-2 or TRBV6-3 to TRBJ2-1; D remains unclear. The germline gives CDR1 MNHEY, CDR2 SVGEGT. Trimming shortened V by 2 bases and J by 0 bases, and 5 bases separated the two germline ends. The CDR3 runs 14 residues. In DNA form, the CDR3 reads TGTGCCAGCAGTTACCGCGGCTCCTACAATGAGCAGTTCTTC. Protein product: CASSYRGSYNEQFF.

The chain couples TRBV29-1 to TRBJ2-7; 9 positions agree with TRBD2. Germline V gene data show CDR1 as SQVTM and CDR2 as ANQGSEA. V was pared by 6 bases and J by 2 bases, with 8 bases of the junction left unmatched. This CDR3 has 14 amino acids. CDR3 in amino acids: CSVASGTSPYEQYF. CDR3 bases: TGCAGCGTCGCCTCCGGGACTAGCCCCTACGAGCAGTACTTC.

The CDR3 loop reads CASSRREGDNEQFF. CDR3 nucleotides: TGTGCCAGCAGCCGCCGAGAGGGCGACAATGAGCAGTTCTTC. This chain connects TRBV11-1 to TRBJ2-1, with TRBD2 as a possible D gene (5 bases). The length of the CDR3 is 14 residues. V lost 5 bases and J 5 bases, leaving 13 bases between the germline ends. Germline V gene data show CDR1 as SGHAT and CDR2 as FQDESV (reference sequence).

This chain joins TRBV5-4 and TRBJ1-2; D gene ambiguous. Germline CDR1 and CDR2: SGHNT and YYREEE (reference sequence). This CDR3 has 14 amino acids. The V gene lost 3 bases and the J gene lost 5 bases, with 14 bases spanning the gap. The CDR3 region is CASSSIGLPYGYTF. The CDR3 DNA follows: TGTGCCAGCAGCTCCATCGGTCTCCCTTATGGCTACACCTTC.

This clone was detected a few times. The chain is built from TRBV3-1 (or the pseudogene TRBV3-2) and TRBJ1-3; TRBD1 matches 7 bases. After removal of 4 bases from V and 3 bases from J, the junction contained 12 bases not matched to a gene. This CDR3 is built from 17 residues. CDR1 LGHDT and CDR2 YNNKEL come from the germline V gene (reference sequence). CDR3 residues: CASSLRTGGSDGNTIYF. In nucleotides, the CDR3 is TGTGCCAGCAGCCTAAGGACAGGCGGGTCAGATGGAAACACCATATATTTT.